This T cell receptor beta chain stems from a study of T cell repertoires and HLA-DP antigens (dated by TCRdb to 2016 to 2019). For the study in its entirety: The study used an in vitro model of CD4+ T cell alloreactivity against allogeneic HLA-DP presented by transduced HeLa cells. The three donors, two male and one female, ranged from the 18-to-29 to the 60-to-69 age band. On average, 218.4 ng of DNA went in for sorted CD137+CD4+ samples, versus 1,000 to 1,500 ng for pre-culture CD4+ samples. Compared with self, one alloantigen differed at one amino acid in the peptide-binding groove and the other differed at under 13, modelling structurally similar versus dissimilar alloantigens. Here is what the overall study found, with its caveats: Separate analysis of naive and memory CD4+ repertoires was not performed. The study was limited by having just a few donors, by relying on a non-physiological HeLa antigen-presenting system, and by using total CD4+ cells as responders. Clones undetected before culture had an average cumulative frequency of roughly 36% against one allele versus around 51% against the other. Sorted CD137+ cells showed similar clonality against both alloantigens (around 0.4), much higher than the clonality of pre-culture samples (roughly 0.04).

To note about this clone: The specificity of this receptor is unknown. Base qualities are not recorded, but no much larger clone differs from it by a single base.

TCRB CDR3 regions were amplified with the immunoSEQ multiplex PCR using forward primers for 54 TRBV segments and reverse primers for 13 TRBJ segments. For pre-culture CD4+ samples, sequencing was done at deep resolution with a target of some 200,000 T cell genomes. Sequencing of amplicons was performed on an Illumina HiSeq System, and 87 bp reads covering the CDR3 were generated. The source study handled its data this way. Reads were corrected for PCR and sequencing errors, and CDR3 regions were defined by alignment to IMGT reference sequences. Synthetic template pools were used to estimate template counts and unique rearrangement counts. Clonality was computed by subtracting Pielou's evenness from 1. Richness was estimated with the Daley-Smith estimator. Repertoire overlap was measured with Morisita's index. A clone counted as low-abundance if it appeared in cultured samples but went undetected in the pre-culture repertoire of the same donor. In its TCRdb copy, this immuneACCESS table keeps in-frame sequences only and misses some clones. Where compared with another copy, unresolved V genes explain less than half of these, and the others have no known cause. For V, J and clone size, that table is used; D and trimming come from the DNA. The sample table holds some 110,000 clones, of which over 90% were seen once. Around 0.3% of the sample lies in the top ten.

Magnetic bead negative selection was used to isolate untouched CD4+ T cells from Ficoll-separated PBMC, with purity averaging about 98%. Magnetic beads were used to isolate untouched CD4+ T cells from Ficoll-separated PBMC, giving roughly 98% purity with negligible CD8+ contamination. Donors were a few healthy blood donors whose buffy coats supplied peripheral blood mononuclear cells. Each of the three donors was CMV seronegative. The DNeasy Blood & Tissue Kit was used for extraction of genomic DNA. Genomic DNA from sorted CD137+CD4+ cells and from pre-culture CD4+ baseline samples of each subject was subjected to TCRB sequencing. This sequence was found in a woman between 18 and 29 years old in good health and CMV-seronegative. Sequenced material: CD4+ T cells from PBMCs.

The CDR3 sequence is CASRGQGNTEAFF. The DNA sequence is as follows: TGTGCCAGCAGGGGACAGGGGAACACTGAAGCTTTCTTT. The chain is made from TRBV2 and TRBJ1-1, with 9 bases in between that match TRBD1. From the cysteine up to the phenylalanine, the CDR3 has a length of 13 residues. The DNA shown is the 39-base CDR3, in frame from base 1. Here V drops 6 bases and J drops 1 base, and the junction holds 0 bases not matched to any gene. Sequences SNHLY (CDR1) and FYNNEI (CDR2) are obtained from the germline V gene.